These 29 T cell receptor beta chains came from one sample sequenced in a study of identical twins. TCRdb recomputed calls from the 5' RACE reads with MiXCR, one row per CDR3 protein. The sample lists about 890,000 distinct CDR3 sequences; roughly an eighth were seen once. These data also formed part of another study, on yellow fever vaccine responses in identical twins.

Sequenced material: PBMCs. These receptors all come from a woman under 30 in good health.

This clonotype was observed many times. The chain couples TRBV21-1 to TRBJ2-1. TRBV21-1 is marked as a pseudogene. CDR3 length: 13 amino acids. The CDR3 nucleotides read TGTGCCAGATCTGGGGGCTCCTACAATGAGCAGTTCTTC. It yields the protein CARSGGSYNEQFF.

This clonotype appeared a few times. The chain combines TRBV20-1 with TRBJ2-3; 7 bases agree with TRBD1. CDR3 size: 13 residues. CDR1 DFQATT and CDR2 SNEGSKA come from the germline V gene (reference sequence). Trimming took 6 bases from V and 6 from J; bases not matched to a gene: 9. This chain's CDR3 is CSAQGDAGDTQYF. CDR3 nucleotide sequence: TGCAGTGCCCAGGGGGATGCGGGCGATACGCAGTATTTT.

DNA of the CDR3: TGCGCCAGCAGCCAAGAGGATGGTAGTTCGTCCGATGAGCAGTTCTTC. It is translated as CASSQEDGSSSDEQFF. V usage is TRBV4-1 and J usage is TRBJ2-1; D is unresolved. The CDR3 is made up of 16 amino acids. The germline gives CDR1 MGHRA, CDR2 YSYEKL. V lost 0 bases to trimming and J lost 8 bases, with 17 bases between them.

This clonotype was seen a handful of times. The CDR3 loop reads CASRDQTGYTEAFF. The CDR3 bases are TGCGCCAGCAGGGACCAGACAGGGTACACTGAAGCTTTCTTT. The chain employs TRBV5-1 and TRBJ1-1, with TRBD1 identical over 7 bases. The CDR3 runs to 14 residues. CDR1 is SGHRS, CDR2 YFSETQ, per germline. V shed 5 bases and J 3 bases; nucleotides not matched to a gene: 7.

There are a few counts of this clonotype. The rearrangement links TRBV20-1 to TRBJ2-3; 9 positions agree with TRBD2. This CDR3 has 14 amino acids. Germline CDR1 is DFQATT and CDR2 is SNEGSKA (reference sequence). V gave up 3 bases and J gave up 2 bases; unmatched junction bases: 3. CDR3 nucleotide sequence: TGCAGTGCTAGGCTAGCGGGATACACAGATACGCAGTATTTT. It yields the protein CSARLAGYTDTQYF.

This clonotype occurred a few times. The rearrangement uses TRBV7-9 and TRBJ2-7; D may match TRBD1 or TRBD2 (5 bases each). Trimming pared 1 base from V and 3 bases from J, leaving 13 bases between. CDR1 SEHNR and CDR2 FQNEAQ come from the germline V gene (reference sequence). CDR3 length equals 15 residues. CDR3 DNA: TGTGCCAGCAGCTTAGAAGGGACCCCCGACTACGAGCAGTACGTC. Residues: CASSLEGTPDYEQYV.

This clonotype was observed many times. The chain combines TRBV7-9 with TRBJ1-3; no reliable D call. The CDR3 length is 15 residues. Trimming left V 1 base short and J 2 bases short, with 9 bases between. CDR1 and CDR2 from the germline V gene are SEHNR and FQNEAQ (reference sequence). The CDR3 region is CASSLEHGTGNTIYF. The CDR3 DNA reads as TGTGCCAGCAGCTTAGAACACGGAACTGGAAACACCATATATTTT.

The rearrangement uses TRBV3-1 and TRBJ2-5; D might be TRBD1 (6 bases). The V end was cut by 4 bases, the J end by 3 bases, with 12 bases between. This CDR3 is 14 amino acids long. Germline lookup yields CDR1 LGHDT and CDR2 YNNKEL (reference sequence). The CDR3 DNA reads as TGTGCCAGCAGCCGACAGGCGCAAAAAGAGACCCAGTACTTC. It encodes CASSRQAQKETQYF.

The chain has TRBV20-1 and TRBJ1-4; 11 bases are shared with TRBD1. This CDR3 has 16 residues. The ends lost 6 bases at V and 0 bases at J; junction bases unmatched: 6. The germline gives CDR1 DFQATT, CDR2 SNEGSKA (reference sequence). Here the CDR3 reads CSAQPGQGATNEKLFF. The CDR3 DNA sequence: TGCAGTGCCCAGCCGGGACAGGGGGCAACTAATGAAAAACTGTTTTTT.

This chain joins TRBV12-3 or TRBV12-4 and TRBJ2-7; D is undetermined. The CDR3 loop spans 13 amino acids. V was shortened by 4 bases and J by 3 bases, with 10 bases between the two germline ends. The CDR3 reads CASSSTDLYEQYF. CDR3 sequence (DNA): TGTGCCAGCAGTTCGACGGACCTCTACGAGCAGTACTTC.

The table lists this clonotype with many counts. V gene TRBV29-1 combines with J gene TRBJ1-1, with TRBD1 matching over 7 bases. The J segment lost 0 bases and the V segment lost 6 bases, leaving 13 bases of the junction unmatched. The CDR3 has 16 residues. Germline V lookup: CDR1 SQVTM, CDR2 ANQGSEA. CDR3 nucleotides: TGCAGCGTCGACCCGGGACAGCGATACATGAACACTGAAGCTTTCTTT. Its translation: CSVDPGQRYMNTEAFF.

This clonotype turned up a few times. V gene TRBV20-1 combines with J gene TRBJ2-2; 9 bases are shared with TRBD1. With V trimmed by 0 bases and J by 5 bases, 7 bases remained unmatched. Germline values: CDR1 DFQATT, CDR2 SNEGSKA (reference sequence). The CDR3 sequence is 16 residues long. The CDR3 here is CSARDGDRVQTGELFF. Written as DNA, the CDR3 is TGCAGTGCTAGAGATGGGGACAGGGTCCAAACCGGGGAGCTGTTTTTT.

This clonotype was detected many times. Written as DNA, the CDR3 is TGTGCCAGCTTGAGGGACACAGATACGCAGTATTTT. Protein product: CASLRDTDTQYF. The chain joins TRBV27 to TRBJ2-3; the D gene is possibly TRBD2 (5 bases). V was shortened by 8 bases and J by 2 bases, with 8 bases between the two germline ends. Looked up from germline, CDR1 is MNHEY and CDR2 is SMNVEV (reference sequence). The CDR3 is made up of 12 amino acids.

The rearrangement uses TRBV10-3 and TRBJ2-7; D possibly corresponds to TRBD1 (5 bases). The CDR3 is 11 residues long. Germline V CDR1 and CDR2: ENHRY, SYGVKD. The V end was cut by 11 bases, the J end by 5 bases, with 13 bases between. The CDR3 nucleotides are TGTGCCTCCAACGCAGGGAACGAGCAGTACTTC. Protein sequence: CASNAGNEQYF.

This clonotype appeared a few times. This rearrangement joins TRBV7-2 to TRBJ1-5; possible D gene TRBD1, 6 bases. Trimming took 5 bases from V and 4 from J, leaving 12 bases between them. Germline V gene sequence: CDR1 SGHTA, CDR2 FQGNSA. CDR3 length: 14 residues. CDR3: CASSQGHPNQPQHF. The CDR3 nucleotides are TGTGCCAGCAGCCAGGGACATCCAAATCAGCCCCAGCATTTT.

Ten or more counts support this clonotype. V usage is TRBV12-3 or TRBV12-4 and J usage is TRBJ2-3; TRBD1 is a possible D gene (5 bases). V was clipped by 2 bases and J by 2 bases, with 14 bases between them. The CDR3 has 16 residues. CDR3 DNA sequence: TGTGCCAGCAGTTTAAAAGGGGTCCTCCCCACAGATACGCAGTATTTT. Its translation is CASSLKGVLPTDTQYF.

The chain is built from TRBV7-9 and TRBJ1-2, with D perhaps matching TRBD1 (6 bases). CDR3 size: 14 residues. Trimming pared 6 bases from V and 1 base from J, leaving 12 bases between. Germline V gene sequence: CDR1 SEHNR, CDR2 FQNEAQ (reference sequence). The CDR3 nucleotides are TGTGCCAGCAGTTCGGACAGCCTTAACTATGGCTACACCTTC. It codes for CASSSDSLNYGYTF. The complete variable domain, with remaining parts taken from reference TRBV7-9 and TRBJ1-2, reads DTGVSQNPRHKITKRGQNVTFRCDPISEHNRLYWYRQTLGQGPEFLTYFQNEAQLEKSRLLSDRFSAERPKGSFSTLEIQRTEQGDSAMYLCASSSDSLNYGYTFGSGTRLTVV.

This clonotype showed up many times. The chain combines TRBV6-5 with TRBJ1-1; D is possibly TRBD1 (5 bases). Germline lookup yields CDR1 MNHEY and CDR2 SVGAGI. V lost 2 bases to trimming and J lost 5 bases, with 12 bases between them. This CDR3 has 14 amino acids. The DNA for the CDR3 is TGTGCCAGCAGTTACGGGGGGGGAGGAACTGAAGCTTTCTTT. Translating it yields CASSYGGGGTEAFF.

V and J are TRBV20-1 and TRBJ1-1; 8 bases are a match to TRBD1. The CDR3 consists of 14 residues. J was trimmed by 5 bases and V by 6 bases; bases with no gene match: 11. In germline, CDR1 is DFQATT, CDR2 SNEGSKA (reference sequence). CDR3 sequence: CSADSGQGVTEAFF. CDR3 DNA sequence: TGCAGTGCGGACTCCGGACAGGGCGTGACTGAAGCTTTCTTT.

This clonotype has a count of ten or more. The chain links TRBV5-5 to TRBJ2-3, with 7 bases lining up with TRBD1. Trimming took 2 bases from V and 3 from J; bases not matched to a gene: 6. This CDR3 region has 15 residues. In germline, CDR1 is SGHKS, CDR2 YYEKEE (reference sequence). The CDR3 DNA sequence: TGTGCCAGCAGCTTAGCTGCGACAGGGACAGATACGCAGTATTTT. Encoded protein: CASSLAATGTDTQYF.

The V and J genes are TRBV12-3 or TRBV12-4 and TRBJ2-7, with a weak D call TRBD1 (6 bases). V gave up 11 bases and J gave up 4 bases, with 9 bases separating them. This CDR3 has 10 amino acids. The CDR3 DNA follows: TGTGCCTCAGGGGAGTACGAGCAGTACTTC. Translating gives CASGEYEQYF.

V and J are TRBV7-2 and TRBJ2-2; D possibly corresponds to TRBD2 (5 bases). CDR3 length: 15 residues. V shed 1 base and J shed 3 bases, with 9 bases lying between them. CDR1 and CDR2 (germline): SGHTA, FQGNSA. DNA of the CDR3: TGTGCCAGCAGCTTAGTACCCGGGGACACCGGGGAGCTGTTTTTT. Translated, it gives CASSLVPGDTGELFF.

To note about this clonotype: The junction departs from the called germline gene at one end, perhaps through a read error. V and J are TRBV4-1 and TRBJ1-1; no firm D call. Germline lookup yields CDR1 MGHRA and CDR2 YSYEKL. The CDR3 covers 13 residues. The CDR3 bases are TGCGCCAGCAGACAAGATATGCTCACTGAAGCTTTCTTT. Protein product: CASRQDMLTEAFF.

CDR3 residues: CASESTGSSPEAFF. The CDR3 bases are TGTGCCAGTGAGTCGACAGGTTCTTCTCCTGAAGCTTTCTTT. The chain links TRBV7-2 to TRBJ1-1; D possibly corresponds to TRBD1 (6 bases). Germline CDR1 and CDR2: SGHTA and FQGNSA. CDR3 length: 14 amino acids. V lost 9 bases, J lost 6 bases, and 20 bases lay in between.

This clonotype was picked up a small number of times. J is TRBJ1-5 and V is TRBV7-9; tentatively, D is TRBD1 (5 bases). The CDR3 contains 15 residues. CDR1 SEHNR and CDR2 FQNEAQ come from the germline V gene (reference sequence). Trimming stripped 0 bases from V and 2 bases from J, with 8 bases between. CDR3 in DNA: TGTGCCAGCAGCTTAGCAGGGGTTGGCAATCAGCCCCAGCATTTT. Its protein product is CASSLAGVGNQPQHF.

This clonotype showed up many times. V usage is TRBV10-3 and J usage is TRBJ1-6; 12 nucleotides line up with TRBD1. V lost 8 bases, J lost 9 bases, and 8 bases stayed unmatched. The germline V gene has CDR1 ENHRY and CDR2 SYGVKD. The CDR3 loop spans 15 amino acids. CDR3 sequence reads: CAIGDRDRGPSPLHF. Written as DNA, the CDR3 is TGTGCCATCGGAGACAGGGACAGGGGGCCTTCACCCCTCCACTTT.

This clonotype was observed at least ten times. The chain is built from TRBV12-3 or TRBV12-4 and TRBJ1-1; unclear D gene. V gave up 10 bases and J gave up 7 bases, with 16 bases separating them. The CDR3 runs 12 residues. CDR3 in amino acids: CATRQAGFEAFF. The CDR3, as DNA: TGTGCCACCAGGCAGGCCGGATTTGAAGCTTTCTTT.

This chain uses TRBV2 with TRBJ1-2; weak D call: TRBD1 (6 bases). Germline CDR1 is SNHLY and CDR2 is FYNNEI. Between the trimmed V and J ends, which lost 7 bases and 7 bases, there was a span of 16 bases. This CDR3 has 13 amino acids. CDR3 sequence: CASKGGEDRGYTF. Written as DNA, the CDR3 is TGTGCCAGCAAAGGGGGGGAGGATCGTGGCTACACCTTC.

The chain recombines TRBV3-1 with TRBJ2-3; D remains ambiguous. This CDR3 contains 17 residues. Germline CDR1 reads LGHDT; CDR2 reads YNNKEL (reference sequence). Trimming took 1 base from V and 4 from J, leaving 18 bases between them. Written as DNA, the CDR3 is TGTGCCAGCAGCCAAGCAGCGATAAGCCCCCTGGCAGATACGCAGTATTTT. It yields the protein CASSQAAISPLADTQYF.